One T cell receptor beta chain is described in this entry. This sample stems from a study of T-cell reconstitution after alpha-beta-depleted transplantation in children. The CDR3 contains 15 residues. V lost 0 bases and J 6 bases, leaving 14 bases between the germline ends. Germline V gives CDR1 LGHNA, CDR2 YNFKEQ. Unique molecular identifiers were used to barcode this TCRbeta library. TCRdb called the PCR reads again in MiXCR, with one record for every CDR3 protein. This sample has hundreds of thousands of distinct CDR3 sequences, with approximately 9.5% found just once. This material consisted of PBMCs from the stem cell graft donor, taken from the stem cell graft. The sequence was collected from a human donor who donated a stem cell graft to a child with acute lymphoblastic leukemia. This chain uses TRBV4-2 with TRBJ1-2; D uncertain. CDR3 nucleotide sequence: TGTGCCAGCAGCCAAGATCGTGACCGCCGGAATGGCTACACCTTC. Protein: CASSQDRDRRNGYTF.